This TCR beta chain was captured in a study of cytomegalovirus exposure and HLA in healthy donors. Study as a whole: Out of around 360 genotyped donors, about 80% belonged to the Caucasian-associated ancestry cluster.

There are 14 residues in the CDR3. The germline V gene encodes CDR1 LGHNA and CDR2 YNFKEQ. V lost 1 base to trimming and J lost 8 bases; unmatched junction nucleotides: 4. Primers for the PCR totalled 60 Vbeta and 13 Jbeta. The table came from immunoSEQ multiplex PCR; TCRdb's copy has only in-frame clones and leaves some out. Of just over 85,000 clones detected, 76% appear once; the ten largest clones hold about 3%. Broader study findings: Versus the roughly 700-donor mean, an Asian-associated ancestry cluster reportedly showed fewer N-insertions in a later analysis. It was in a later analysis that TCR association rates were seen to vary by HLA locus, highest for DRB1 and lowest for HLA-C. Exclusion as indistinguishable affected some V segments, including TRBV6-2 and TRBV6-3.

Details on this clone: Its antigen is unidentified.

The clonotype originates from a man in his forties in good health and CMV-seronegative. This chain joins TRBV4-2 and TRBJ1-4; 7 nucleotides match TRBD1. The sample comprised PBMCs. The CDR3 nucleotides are TGTGCCAGCAGCCAAGGACAGGGTTGGGAAAAACTGTTTTTT. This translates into CASSQGQGWEKLFF.